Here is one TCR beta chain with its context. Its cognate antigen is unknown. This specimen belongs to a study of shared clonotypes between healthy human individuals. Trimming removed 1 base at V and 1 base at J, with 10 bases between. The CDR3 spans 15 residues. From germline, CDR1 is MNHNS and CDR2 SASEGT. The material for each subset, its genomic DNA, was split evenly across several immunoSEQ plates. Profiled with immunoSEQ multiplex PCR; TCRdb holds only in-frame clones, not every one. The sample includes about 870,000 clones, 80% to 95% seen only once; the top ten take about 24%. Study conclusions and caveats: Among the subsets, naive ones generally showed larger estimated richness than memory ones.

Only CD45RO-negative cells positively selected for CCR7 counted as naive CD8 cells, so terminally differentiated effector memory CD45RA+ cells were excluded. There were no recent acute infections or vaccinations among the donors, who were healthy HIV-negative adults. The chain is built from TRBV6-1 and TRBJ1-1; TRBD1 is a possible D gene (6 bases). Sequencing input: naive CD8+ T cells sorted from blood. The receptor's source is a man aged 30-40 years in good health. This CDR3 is CASSEVGGPNTEAFF. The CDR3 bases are TGTGCCAGCAGTGAAGTCGGGGGCCCGAACACTGAAGCTTTCTTT.